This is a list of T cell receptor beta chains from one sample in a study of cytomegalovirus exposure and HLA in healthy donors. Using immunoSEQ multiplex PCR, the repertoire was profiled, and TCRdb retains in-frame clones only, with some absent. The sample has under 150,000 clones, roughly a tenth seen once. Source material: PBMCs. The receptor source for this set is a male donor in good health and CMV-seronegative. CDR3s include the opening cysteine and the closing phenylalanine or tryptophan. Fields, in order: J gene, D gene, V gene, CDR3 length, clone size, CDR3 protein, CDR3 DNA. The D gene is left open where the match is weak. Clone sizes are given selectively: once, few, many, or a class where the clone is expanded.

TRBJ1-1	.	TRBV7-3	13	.	CASSLDSDTEAFF	TGTGCCAGCAGCTTGGACTCAGACACTGAAGCTTTCTTT
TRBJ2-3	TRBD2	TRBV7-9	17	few	CASSFRLAGPLTDTQYF	TGTGCCAGCAGCTTCCGACTAGCGGGACCTCTCACAGATACGCAGTATTTT
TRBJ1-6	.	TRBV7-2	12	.	CASSSRGSPLHF	TGTGCCAGCAGCTCCCGGGGGTCACCCCTCCACTTT
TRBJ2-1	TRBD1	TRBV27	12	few	CASSDRGFEQFF	TGTGCCAGCAGTGACAGGGGGTTTGAGCAGTTCTTC
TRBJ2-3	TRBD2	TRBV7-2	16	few	CASRVWTSASTDTQYF	TGTGCCAGCAGGGTTTGGACTAGCGCTAGCACAGATACGCAGTATTTT
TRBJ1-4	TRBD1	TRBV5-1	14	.	CASRPGTGGEKLFF	TGCGCCAGCAGGCCCGGGACAGGAGGTGAAAAACTGTTTTTT
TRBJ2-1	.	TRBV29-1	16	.	CSVEDILGRQRDEQFF	TGCAGCGTTGAAGACATTCTAGGCCGGCAACGGGATGAGCAGTTCTTC
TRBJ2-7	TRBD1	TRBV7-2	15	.	CASSPPGTGFHEQYF	TGTGCCAGCAGCCCTCCCGGGACAGGCTTCCACGAGCAGTACTTC
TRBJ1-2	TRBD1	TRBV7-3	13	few	CASSPTGAYDYTF	TGTGCCAGCAGCCCAACAGGGGCGTATGACTACACCTTC
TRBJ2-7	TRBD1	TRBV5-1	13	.	CASSRDRDYEQYF	TGCGCCAGCAGCAGGGACAGGGATTACGAGCAGTACTTC
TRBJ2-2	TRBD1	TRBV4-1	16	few	CASSQAGQGVTGELFF	TGCGCCAGCAGCCAGGCGGGACAGGGTGTCACCGGGGAGCTGTTTTTT
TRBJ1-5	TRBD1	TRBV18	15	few	CASSPTGGKNQPQHF	TGTGCCAGCTCCCCGACAGGGGGCAAGAATCAGCCCCAGCATTTT
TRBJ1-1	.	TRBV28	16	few	CASSFGGYLMNTEAFF	TGTGCCAGCAGTTTTGGCGGTTACCTCATGAACACTGAAGCTTTCTTT
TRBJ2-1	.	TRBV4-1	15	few	CASSQELGPSQGQFF	TGCGCCAGCAGCCAAGAACTAGGCCCCTCTCAAGGGCAGTTCTTC
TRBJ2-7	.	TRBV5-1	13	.	CASSSDLTYEQYF	TGCGCCAGCAGCTCGGACTTAACGTACGAGCAGTACTTC
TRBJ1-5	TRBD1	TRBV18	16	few	CASSLDRDLSNQPQHF	TGTGCCAGCTCACTAGACAGGGACCTTAGCAATCAGCCCCAGCATTTT
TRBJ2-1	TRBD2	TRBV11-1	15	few	CASSYSGGLFNEQFF	TGTGCCAGCAGCTATAGCGGGGGGCTCTTCAATGAGCAGTTCTTC
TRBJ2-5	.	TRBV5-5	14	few	CASSLDGRGETQYF	TGTGCCAGCAGCTTGGACGGGAGAGGGGAGACCCAGTACTTC
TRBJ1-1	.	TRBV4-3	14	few	CASSHLDRNTEAFF	TGCGCCAGCAGCCACCTCGACAGGAACACTGAAGCTTTCTTT
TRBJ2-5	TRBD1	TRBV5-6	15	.	CASSFEGQGWREQYF	TGTGCCAGCAGCTTTGAAGGACAGGGATGGAGGGAGCAGTACTTC
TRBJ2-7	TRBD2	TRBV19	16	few	CASSRQAGTSGYEQYF	TGTGCCAGTAGTAGGCAAGCCGGGACTAGCGGGTACGAGCAGTACTTC
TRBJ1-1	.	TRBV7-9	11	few	CASSLGTNAFF	TGTGCCAGCAGCTTAGGGACTAATGCTTTCTTT
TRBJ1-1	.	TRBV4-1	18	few	CASSQEVGGLTMNTEAFF	TGCGCCAGCAGCCAAGAAGTTGGCGGTTTGACTATGAACACTGAAGCTTTCTTT
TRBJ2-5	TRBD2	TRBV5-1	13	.	CASSPAGEEAQYF	TGCGCCAGCAGCCCGGCGGGGGAAGAGGCCCAGTACTTC
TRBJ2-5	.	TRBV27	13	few	CASSSSRGETQYF	TGTGCCAGCAGTAGCTCCCGCGGGGAGACCCAGTACTTC
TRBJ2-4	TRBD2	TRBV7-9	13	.	CASSPGLAEHQYF	TGTGCCAGCAGCCCTGGACTAGCGGAGCACCAGTACTTC
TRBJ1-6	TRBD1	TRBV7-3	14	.	CASSPGTANSPLHF	TGTGCCAGCAGCCCCGGGACAGCTAATTCACCCCTCCACTTT
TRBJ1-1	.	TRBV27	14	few	CASTPIGVNTEAFF	TGTGCCAGCACCCCTATAGGGGTGAACACTGAAGCTTTCTTT
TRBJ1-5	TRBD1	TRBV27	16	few	CASSPRQGTSNQPQHF	TGTGCCAGCAGTCCTAGACAGGGGACGAGCAATCAGCCCCAGCATTTT
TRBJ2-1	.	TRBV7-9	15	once	CASSASASSYNEQFF	TGTGCCAGCAGCGCTAGCGCTAGCTCCTACAATGAGCAGTTCTTC
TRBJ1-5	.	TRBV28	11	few	CASSIPEPQHF	TGTGCCAGCAGTATCCCTGAGCCCCAGCATTTT
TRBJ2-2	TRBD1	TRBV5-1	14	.	CASSSTGDTGELFF	TGCGCCAGCAGCTCGACAGGGGACACCGGGGAGCTGTTTTTT